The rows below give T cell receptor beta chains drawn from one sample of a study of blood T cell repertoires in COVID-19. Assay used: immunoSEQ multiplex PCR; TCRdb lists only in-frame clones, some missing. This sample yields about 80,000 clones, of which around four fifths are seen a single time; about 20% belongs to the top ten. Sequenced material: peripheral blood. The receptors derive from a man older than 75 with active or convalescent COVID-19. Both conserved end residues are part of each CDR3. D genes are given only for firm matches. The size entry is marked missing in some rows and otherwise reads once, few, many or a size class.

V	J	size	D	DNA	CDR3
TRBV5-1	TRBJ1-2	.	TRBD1	TGCGCCAGCAGCCCTCTTACAGGGGAGGATTATGGCTACACCTTC	CASSPLTGEDYGYTF
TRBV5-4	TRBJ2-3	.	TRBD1	TGTGCCAGCAGCCAACAAGACAGGGTCCCAGATACGCAGTATTTT	CASSQQDRVPDTQYF
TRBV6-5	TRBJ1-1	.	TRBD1	TGTGCCAGCAGGTCACCCGGGACAGGGGAGATTGAAGCTTTCTTT	CASRSPGTGEIEAFF
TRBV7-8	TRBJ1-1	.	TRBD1	TGTGCCAGCAGCTTGCAGCCGGGACAGGGTCGCGTGAACACTGAAGCTTTCTTT	CASSLQPGQGRVNTEAFF
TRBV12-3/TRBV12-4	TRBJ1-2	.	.	TGTGCCAGCAGTTACAACGCCTATGGCTACACCTTC	CASSYNAYGYTF
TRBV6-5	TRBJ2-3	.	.	TGTGCCAGCAGTTACTCGCAGCGACCCACAGATACGCAGTATTTT	CASSYSQRPTDTQYF
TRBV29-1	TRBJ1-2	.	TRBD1	TGCAGCGTTGGGCGGACAGGGGGCGATGGCTACACCTTC	CSVGRTGGDGYTF
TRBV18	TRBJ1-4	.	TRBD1	TGTGCCAGCTCACCACGGGACAGTGCAACTAATGAAAAACTGTTTTTT	CASSPRDSATNEKLFF
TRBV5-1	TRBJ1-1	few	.	TGCGCCAGCAGCACAACCCAGGGGAGGGGCACTGAAGCTTTCTTT	CASSTTQGRGTEAFF
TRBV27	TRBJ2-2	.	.	TGTGCCAGCAGTACAACGGGACTCCGCACCGGGGAGCTGTTTTTT	CASSTTGLRTGELFF
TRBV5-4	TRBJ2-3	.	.	TGTGCCAGCAGCTCGTCCGGCACAGATACGCAGTATTTT	CASSSSGTDTQYF
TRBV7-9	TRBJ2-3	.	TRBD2	TGTGCCAGCACCCTGTATAGCGGGAGGCGCACAGATACGCAGTATTTT	CASTLYSGRRTDTQYF
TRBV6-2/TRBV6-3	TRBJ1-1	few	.	TGTGCCAGCAGTCAACAAAACAGGAACACTGAAGCTTTCTTT	CASSQQNRNTEAFF
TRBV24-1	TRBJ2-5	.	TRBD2	TGTGCCACCAGTGAGGCAAAAGCGGGGGCCTTCCAAGAGACCCAGTACTTC	CATSEAKAGAFQETQYF
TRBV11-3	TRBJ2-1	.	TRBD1	TGTGCCAGCAGCCCGGGACAGGTGAGCTCCTACAATGAGCAGTTCTTC	CASSPGQVSSYNEQFF
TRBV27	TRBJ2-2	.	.	TGTGCCAGCAGTTTACAGGGCTACACCGGGGAGCTGTTTTTT	CASSLQGYTGELFF
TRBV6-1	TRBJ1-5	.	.	TGTGCCAGCAGTGAATTGCGAGCGGGCAATTCAGCCCAGCATTTT	CASSELRAGNSAQHF
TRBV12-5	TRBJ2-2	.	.	TGTGCTAGTGGCAGGGAAACCGGGGAGCTGTTTTTT	CASGRETGELFF
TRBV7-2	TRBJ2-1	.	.	TGTGCCAGCAGCTTAGTGATCGGGGGCTACAATGAGCAGTTCTTC	CASSLVIGGYNEQFF
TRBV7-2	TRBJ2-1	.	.	TGTGCCAGCAGCCCTGGGGGGGCTAATGTTGAGCAGTTCTTC	CASSPGGANVEQFF
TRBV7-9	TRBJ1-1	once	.	TGTGCCAGCAGCCCTCGACAGGTACGGTCCCCTGAAGCTTTCTTT	CASSPRQVRSPEAFF
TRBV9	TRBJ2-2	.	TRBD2	TGTGCCAGCAGCGGGAGACTAGCGGTAACCGGGGAGCTGTTTTTT	CASSGRLAVTGELFF
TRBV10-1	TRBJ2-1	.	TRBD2	TGCGCCAGCAGTGGGGGGCTAGCGGGAGGCCTCTCCTACAATGAGCAGTTCTTC	CASSGGLAGGLSYNEQFF
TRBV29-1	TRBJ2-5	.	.	TGCAGCGTTGGGGAGAGTTACCAAGAGACCCAGTACTTC	CSVGESYQETQYF
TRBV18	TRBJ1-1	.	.	TGTGCCAGCTCACCGAGGGAAAGCACTGAAGCTTTCTTT	CASSPRESTEAFF
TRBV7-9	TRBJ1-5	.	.	TGTGCCAGCAGCCCAGTGCAGGGGCTAAAACATTTT	CASSPVQGLKHF
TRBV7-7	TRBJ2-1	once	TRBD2	TGTGCCAGCAGCTCTCGACTAGCCCTAAACAATGAGCAGTTCTTC	CASSSRLALNNEQFF
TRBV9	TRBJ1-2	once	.	TGTGCCAGCTCTCGCCTGGGGGGGGGCAGAGAGAGCCGAATTGGCTACACCTTC	CASSRLGGGRESRIGYTF
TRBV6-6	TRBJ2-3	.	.	TGTGCCAGCAGTCAACTCAGGGGTGGGACAGATACGCAGTATTTT	CASSQLRGGTDTQYF
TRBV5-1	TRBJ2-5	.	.	TGCGCCAGCAGCTCGCTGTCCTCGGGACAAGAGACCCAGTACTTC	CASSSLSSGQETQYF
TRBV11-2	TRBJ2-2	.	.	TGTGCCAGCAGCCGGGGGACCGGGGAGCTGTTTTTT	CASSRGTGELFF
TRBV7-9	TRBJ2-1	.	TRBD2	TGTGCCAGCAGCTTGAGCTGGGGGGAGGGCCTCAATGAGCAGTTCTTC	CASSLSWGEGLNEQFF